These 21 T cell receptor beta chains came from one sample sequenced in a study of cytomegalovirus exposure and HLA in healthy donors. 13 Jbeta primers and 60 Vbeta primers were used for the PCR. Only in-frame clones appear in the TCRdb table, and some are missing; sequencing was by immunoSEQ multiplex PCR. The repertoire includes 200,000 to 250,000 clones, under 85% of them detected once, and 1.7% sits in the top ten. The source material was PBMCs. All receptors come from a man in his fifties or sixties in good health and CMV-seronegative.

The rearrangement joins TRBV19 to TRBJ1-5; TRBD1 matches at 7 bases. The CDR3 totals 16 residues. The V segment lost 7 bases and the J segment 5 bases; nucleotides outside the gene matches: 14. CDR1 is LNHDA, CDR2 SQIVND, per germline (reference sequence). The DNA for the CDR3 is TGTGCCAGTATCTCAGCCACCAGGGGGAGTCATCAGCCCCAGCATTTT. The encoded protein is CASISATRGSHQPQHF.

Written as DNA, the CDR3 is TGTGCCAGCAGCCCTATCGGACTAGCGATGAACACCGGGGAGCTGTTTTTT. Amino acid sequence: CASSPIGLAMNTGELFF. The chain joins TRBV28 to TRBJ2-2, with 9 bases matching TRBD2. J lost 1 base, V lost 6 bases, and 9 bases had no gene match. The CDR3 spans 17 residues. Looked up from germline, CDR1 is MDHEN and CDR2 is SYDVKM.

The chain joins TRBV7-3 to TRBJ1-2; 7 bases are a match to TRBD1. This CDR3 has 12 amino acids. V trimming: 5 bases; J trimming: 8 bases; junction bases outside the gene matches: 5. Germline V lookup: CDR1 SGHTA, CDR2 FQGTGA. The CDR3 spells CASSPPGQGYTF. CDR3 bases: TGTGCCAGCAGCCCTCCGGGACAGGGCTACACCTTC.

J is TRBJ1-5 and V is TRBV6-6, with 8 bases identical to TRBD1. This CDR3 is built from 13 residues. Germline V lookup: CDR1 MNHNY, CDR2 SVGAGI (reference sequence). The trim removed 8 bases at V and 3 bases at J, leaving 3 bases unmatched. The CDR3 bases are TGTGCCAGCCACAGGGGGGACAATCAGCCCCAGCATTTT. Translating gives CASHRGDNQPQHF.

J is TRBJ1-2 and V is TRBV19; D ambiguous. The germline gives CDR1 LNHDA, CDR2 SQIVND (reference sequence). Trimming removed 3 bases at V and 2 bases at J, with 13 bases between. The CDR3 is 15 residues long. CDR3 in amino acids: CASSMSAILNYGYTF. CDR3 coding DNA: TGTGCCAGTAGTATGTCTGCTATTTTAAACTATGGCTACACCTTC.

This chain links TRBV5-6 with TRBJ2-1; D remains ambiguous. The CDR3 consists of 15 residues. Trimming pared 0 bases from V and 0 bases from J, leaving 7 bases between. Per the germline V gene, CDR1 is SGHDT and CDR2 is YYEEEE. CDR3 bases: TGTGCCAGCAGCTTGGACCTTAGCTCCTACAATGAGCAGTTCTTC. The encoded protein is CASSLDLSSYNEQFF.

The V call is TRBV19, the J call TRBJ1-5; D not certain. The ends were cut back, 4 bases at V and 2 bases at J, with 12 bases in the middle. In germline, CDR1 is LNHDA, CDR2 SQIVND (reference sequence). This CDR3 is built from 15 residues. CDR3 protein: CASSRDRARNQPQHF. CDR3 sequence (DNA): TGTGCCAGTAGTAGAGATCGAGCCCGCAATCAGCCCCAGCATTTT.

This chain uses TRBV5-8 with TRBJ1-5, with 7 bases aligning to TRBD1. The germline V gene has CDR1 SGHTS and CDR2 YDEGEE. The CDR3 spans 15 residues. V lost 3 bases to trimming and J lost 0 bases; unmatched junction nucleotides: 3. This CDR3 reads CASSSSGGSNQPQHF. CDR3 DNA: TGTGCCAGCAGCTCTTCAGGGGGTAGCAATCAGCCCCAGCATTTT.

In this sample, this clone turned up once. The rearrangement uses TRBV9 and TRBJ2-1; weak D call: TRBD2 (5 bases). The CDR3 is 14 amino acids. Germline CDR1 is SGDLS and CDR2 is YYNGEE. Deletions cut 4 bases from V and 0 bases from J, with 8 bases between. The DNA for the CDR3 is TGTGCCAGCAGCCGAGGGTCCTCCTACAATGAGCAGTTCTTC. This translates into CASSRGSSYNEQFF. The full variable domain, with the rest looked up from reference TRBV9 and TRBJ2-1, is DSGVTQTPKHLITATGQRVTLRCSPRSGDLSVYWYQQSLDQGLQFLIQYYNGEERAKGNILERFSAQQFPDLHSELNLSSLELGDSALYFCASSRGSSYNEQFFGPGTRLTVL.

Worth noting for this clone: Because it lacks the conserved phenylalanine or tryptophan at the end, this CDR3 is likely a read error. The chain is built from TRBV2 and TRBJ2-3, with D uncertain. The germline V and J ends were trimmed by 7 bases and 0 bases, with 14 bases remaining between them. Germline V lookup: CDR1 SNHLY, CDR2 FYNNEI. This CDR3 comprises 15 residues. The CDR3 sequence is CASKSRHFSTDTQYL. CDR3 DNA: TGTGCCAGCAAGTCGAGACATTTCAGCACAGATACGCAGTATTTG.

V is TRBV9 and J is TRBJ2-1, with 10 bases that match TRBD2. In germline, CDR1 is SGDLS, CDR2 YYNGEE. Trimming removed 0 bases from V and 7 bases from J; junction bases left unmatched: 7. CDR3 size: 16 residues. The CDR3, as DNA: TGTGCCAGCAGCGTAGTGGCTAGCGGGAGCGGGAATGAGCAGTTCTTC. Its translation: CASSVVASGSGNEQFF.

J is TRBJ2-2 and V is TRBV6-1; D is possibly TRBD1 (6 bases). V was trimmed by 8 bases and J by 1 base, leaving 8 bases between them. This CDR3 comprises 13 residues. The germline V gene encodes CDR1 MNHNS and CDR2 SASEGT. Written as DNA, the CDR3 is TGTGCCAGCCGGACAGAGAACACCGGGGAGCTGTTTTTT. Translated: CASRTENTGELFF.

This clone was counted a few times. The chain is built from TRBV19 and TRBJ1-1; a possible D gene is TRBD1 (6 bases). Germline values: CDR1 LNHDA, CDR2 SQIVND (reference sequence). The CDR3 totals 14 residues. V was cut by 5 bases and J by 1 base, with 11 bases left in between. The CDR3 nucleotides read TGTGCCAGTAGTTTCAGGACAGCGAACACTGAAGCTTTCTTT. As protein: CASSFRTANTEAFF.

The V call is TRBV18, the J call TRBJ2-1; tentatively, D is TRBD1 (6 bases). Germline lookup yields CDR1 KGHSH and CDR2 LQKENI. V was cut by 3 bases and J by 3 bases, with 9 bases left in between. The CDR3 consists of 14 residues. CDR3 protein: CASSPGQYYNEQFF. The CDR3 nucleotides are TGTGCCAGCTCACCCGGACAGTACTACAATGAGCAGTTCTTC.

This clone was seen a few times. The CDR3 bases are TGTGCCAGTAGACCGACAGGGGTAAACACTGAAGCTTTCTTT. It translates to CASRPTGVNTEAFF. The J gene is TRBJ1-1, the V gene TRBV19; the match to TRBD1 covers 8 bases. The CDR3 has 14 residues. V trimming: 6 bases; J trimming: 2 bases; junction bases outside the gene matches: 5. In germline, CDR1 is LNHDA, CDR2 SQIVND (reference sequence).

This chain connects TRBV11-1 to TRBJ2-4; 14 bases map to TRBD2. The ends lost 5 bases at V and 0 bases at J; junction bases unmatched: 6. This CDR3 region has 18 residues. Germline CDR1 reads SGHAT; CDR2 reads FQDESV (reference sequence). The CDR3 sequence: CASSHGLAGGLAKNIQYF. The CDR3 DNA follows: TGTGCCAGCAGCCACGGACTAGCGGGAGGTTTAGCCAAAAACATTCAGTACTTC. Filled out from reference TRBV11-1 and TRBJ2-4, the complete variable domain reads EAEVAQSPRYKITEKSQAVAFWCDPISGHATLYWYRQILGQGPELLVQFQDESVVDDSQLPKDRFSAERLKGVDSTLKIQPAELGDSAMYLCASSHGLAGGLAKNIQYFGAGTRLSVL.

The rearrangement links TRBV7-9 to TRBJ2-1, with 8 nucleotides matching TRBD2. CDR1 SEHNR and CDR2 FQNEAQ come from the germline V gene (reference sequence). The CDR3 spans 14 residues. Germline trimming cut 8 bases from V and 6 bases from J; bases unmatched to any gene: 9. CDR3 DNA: TGTGCCAGCGATCGAGCGGGAGCTCGCAATGAGCAGTTCTTC. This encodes CASDRAGARNEQFF. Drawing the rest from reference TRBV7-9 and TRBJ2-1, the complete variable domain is DTGVSQNPRHKITKRGQNVTFRCDPISEHNRLYWYRQTLGQGPEFLTYFQNEAQLEKSRLLSDRFSAERPKGSFSTLEIQRTEQGDSAMYLCASDRAGARNEQFFGPGTRLTVL.

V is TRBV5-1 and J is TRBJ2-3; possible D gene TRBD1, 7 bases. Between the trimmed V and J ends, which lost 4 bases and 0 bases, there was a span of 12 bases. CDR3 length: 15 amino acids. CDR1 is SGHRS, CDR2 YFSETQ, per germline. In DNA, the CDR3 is TGCGCCAGCAGCGGAGGGACAGCTAGCACAGATACGCAGTATTTT. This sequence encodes CASSGGTASTDTQYF.

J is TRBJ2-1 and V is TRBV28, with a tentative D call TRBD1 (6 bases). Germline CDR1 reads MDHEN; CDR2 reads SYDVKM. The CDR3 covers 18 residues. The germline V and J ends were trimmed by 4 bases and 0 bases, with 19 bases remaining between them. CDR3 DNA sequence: TGTGCCAGCAGTTCGACCTTCAGGGGCCACGGCTCCTACAATGAGCAGTTCTTC. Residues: CASSSTFRGHGSYNEQFF.

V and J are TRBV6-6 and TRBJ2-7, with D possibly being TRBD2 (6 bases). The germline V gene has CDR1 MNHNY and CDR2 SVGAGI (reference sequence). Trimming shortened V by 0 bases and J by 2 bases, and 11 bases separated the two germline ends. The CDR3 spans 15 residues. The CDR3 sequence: CASSYSLAPAYEQYF. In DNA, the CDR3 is TGTGCCAGCAGTTACTCGCTAGCGCCTGCCTACGAGCAGTACTTC.

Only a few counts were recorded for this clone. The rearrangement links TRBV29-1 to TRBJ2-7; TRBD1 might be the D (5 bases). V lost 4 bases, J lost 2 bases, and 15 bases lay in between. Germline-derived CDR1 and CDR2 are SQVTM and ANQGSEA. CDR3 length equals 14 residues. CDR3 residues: CSVATADQAYEQYF. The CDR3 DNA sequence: TGCAGCGTTGCGACAGCAGACCAGGCCTACGAGCAGTACTTC.